This T cell receptor (beta chain) was sequenced during a study of response to subunit inactivated influenza vaccine (dated by TCRdb to between 2018 and 2020). The study in broad terms: Deep quantitative T cell receptor repertoire profiling was used in the study to track responses to a trivalent subunit inactivated influenza vaccine.

Summary of the overall study and its limitations: The authors proposed that each seasonal influenza vaccination may bring in only a limited number of new T cells.

Libraries were constructed by RT-PCR. Data came from an Illumina HiSeq 2500. Clones were called with MiXCR by TCRdb after fastp trimmed the public reads at Q25, and only in-frame beta chains were retained. Every CDR3 protein is listed once, alongside the most common genes and DNA of its rows. In this sample the table shows about 540,000 distinct CDR3 sequences, 12% to 15% of which occur a single time. Jointly, the top ten make up over 8.5% of the sample. This clonotype turned up a few times. Its binding antigen is unknown. Base-call qualities are not available, and no considerably larger clone is one nucleotide away. The CDR3 goes from the cysteine to the phenylalanine over 13 residues. Solely the CDR3 DNA is kept, with 39 bases framed from the first base. Trimming takes 3 bases from V and 4 bases from J, and the germline ends sit 10 bases apart.

The chain was built from TRBV12-3 or TRBV12-4 and TRBJ2-7; no D gene can be assigned with confidence. The receptor was isolated from a man in his fifties who received an inactivated influenza vaccine. Donor details come from another sample of the same person, matched by shared clones. The specimen was PBMCs from blood, collected approximately 13 days after vaccination. The nucleotide sequence reads TGTGCCAGCAGTTTCATTCTCTGTTACGAGCAGTACTTC. It encodes CASSFILCYEQYF.